This T cell receptor (beta chain) emerged from a study of control samples from healthy donors and cancer patients. Germline loops: CDR1 MDHEN, CDR2 SYDVKM. V was pared by 4 bases and J by 6 bases, with 12 bases between. This CDR3 region has 13 residues. This table comes from immunoSEQ multiplex PCR, and its TCRdb copy is limited to in-frame clones, with some not included. This sample has approximately 170,000 clones, with 90% to 95% found just once. This chain links TRBV28 with TRBJ1-2; the D is unclear. The sequence was obtained from a man under 40 in good health. The sequencing input was blood. CDR3 coding DNA: TGTGCCAGCAGTTATGGACGCCGGAATGGCTACACCTTC. This codes for CASSYGRRNGYTF.